Sequencing of this T cell receptor beta chain was carried out in a study of shared clonotypes between healthy human individuals. Per germline, CDR1 LNHDA and CDR2 SQIVND (reference sequence). This CDR3 spans 15 amino acids. The trim removed 0 bases at V and 2 bases at J, leaving 3 bases unmatched. The method was immunoSEQ multiplex PCR; TCRdb's version includes in-frame clones alone and lacks a portion of them. This repertoire shows around 550,000 clones, almost 97% found once; its top ten account for approximately 0.06%. Sequenced: naive CD4+ T cells sorted from blood. The subset: CD45RA+ positively selected. The chain carries TRBV19 and TRBJ1-2, with TRBD1 matching 7 bases. The TCR was taken from a woman younger than 45 in good health. As DNA, the CDR3 is TGTGCCAGTAGTATAGACCCACAGGGGAACTATGGCTACACCTTC. Translation: CASSIDPQGNYGYTF. Based on the CDR3 plus reference TRBV19 and TRBJ1-2, the full variable domain is DGGITQSPKYLFRKEGQNVTLSCEQNLNHDAMYWYRQDPGQGLRLIYYSQIVNDFQKGDIAEGYSVSREKKESFPLTVTSAQKNPTAFYLCASSIDPQGNYGYTFGSGTRLTVV.